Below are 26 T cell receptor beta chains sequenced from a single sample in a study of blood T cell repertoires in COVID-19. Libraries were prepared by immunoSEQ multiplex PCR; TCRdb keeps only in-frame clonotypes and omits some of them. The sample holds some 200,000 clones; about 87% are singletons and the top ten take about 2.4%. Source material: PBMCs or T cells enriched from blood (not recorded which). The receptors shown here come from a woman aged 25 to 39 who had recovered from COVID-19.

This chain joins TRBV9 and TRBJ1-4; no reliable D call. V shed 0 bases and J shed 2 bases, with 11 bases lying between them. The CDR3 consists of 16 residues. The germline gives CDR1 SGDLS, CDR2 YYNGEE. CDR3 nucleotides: TGTGCCAGCAGCGTAGGTCTGGCTCAGACTAATGAAAAACTGTTTTTT. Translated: CASSVGLAQTNEKLFF.

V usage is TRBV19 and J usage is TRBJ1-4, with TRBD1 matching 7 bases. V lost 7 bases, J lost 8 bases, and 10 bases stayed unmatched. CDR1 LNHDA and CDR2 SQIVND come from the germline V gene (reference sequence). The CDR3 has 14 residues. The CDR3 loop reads CASMRTGLGEKLFF. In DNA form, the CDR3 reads TGTGCCAGTATGAGGACAGGTCTGGGAGAAAAACTGTTTTTT.

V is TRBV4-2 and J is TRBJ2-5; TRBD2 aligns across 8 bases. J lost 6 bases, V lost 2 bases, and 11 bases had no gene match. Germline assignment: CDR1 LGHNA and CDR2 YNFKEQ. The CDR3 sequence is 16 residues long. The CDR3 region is CASSQFIGRGAKTQYF. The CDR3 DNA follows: TGTGCCAGCAGCCAATTCATCGGGCGGGGGGCGAAGACCCAGTACTTC.

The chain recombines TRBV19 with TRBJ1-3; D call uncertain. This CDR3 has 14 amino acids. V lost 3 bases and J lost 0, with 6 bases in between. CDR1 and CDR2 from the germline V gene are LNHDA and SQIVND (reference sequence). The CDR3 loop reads CASSISGSGNTIYF. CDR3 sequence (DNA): TGTGCCAGTAGTATCTCCGGCTCTGGAAACACCATATATTTT.

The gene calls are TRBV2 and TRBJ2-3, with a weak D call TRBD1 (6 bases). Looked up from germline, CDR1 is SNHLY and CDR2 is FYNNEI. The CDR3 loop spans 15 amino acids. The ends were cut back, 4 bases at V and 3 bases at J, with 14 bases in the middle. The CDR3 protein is CASSGSGVDTDTQYF. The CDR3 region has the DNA TGTGCCAGCAGTGGGTCAGGGGTTGATACAGATACGCAGTATTTT.

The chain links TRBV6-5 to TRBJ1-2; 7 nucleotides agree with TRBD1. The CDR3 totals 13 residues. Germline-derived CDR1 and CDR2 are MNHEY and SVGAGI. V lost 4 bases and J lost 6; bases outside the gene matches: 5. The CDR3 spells CASSFHRGDGYTF. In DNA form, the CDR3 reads TGTGCCAGCAGTTTCCACAGGGGAGATGGCTACACCTTC.

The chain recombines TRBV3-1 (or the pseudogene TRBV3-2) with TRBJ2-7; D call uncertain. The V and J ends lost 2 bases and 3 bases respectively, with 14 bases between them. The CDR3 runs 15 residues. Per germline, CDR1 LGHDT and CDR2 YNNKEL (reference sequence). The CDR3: CASSQPGLPLYEQYF. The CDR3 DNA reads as TGTGCCAGCAGCCAACCAGGCCTACCTCTCTACGAGCAGTACTTC.

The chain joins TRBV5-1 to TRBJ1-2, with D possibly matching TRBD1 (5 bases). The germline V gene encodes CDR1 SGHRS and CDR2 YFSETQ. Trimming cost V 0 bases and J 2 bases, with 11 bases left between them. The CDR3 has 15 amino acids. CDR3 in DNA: TGCGCCAGCAGCTTGGATACGGGGGGAAACTATGGCTACACCTTC. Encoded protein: CASSLDTGGNYGYTF.

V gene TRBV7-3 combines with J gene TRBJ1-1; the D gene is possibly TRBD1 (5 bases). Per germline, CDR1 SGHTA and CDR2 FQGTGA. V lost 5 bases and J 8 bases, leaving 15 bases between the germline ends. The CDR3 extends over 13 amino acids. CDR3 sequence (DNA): TGTGCCAGCAGCCCTAGTCCTGGGGGGGAAGCTTTCTTT. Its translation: CASSPSPGGEAFF. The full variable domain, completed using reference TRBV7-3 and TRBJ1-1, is GAGVSQTPSNKVTEKGKYVELRCDPISGHTALYWYRQSLGQGPEFLIYFQGTGAADDSGLPNDRFFAVRPEGSVSTLKIQRTERGDSAVYLCASSPSPGGEAFFGQGTRLTVV.

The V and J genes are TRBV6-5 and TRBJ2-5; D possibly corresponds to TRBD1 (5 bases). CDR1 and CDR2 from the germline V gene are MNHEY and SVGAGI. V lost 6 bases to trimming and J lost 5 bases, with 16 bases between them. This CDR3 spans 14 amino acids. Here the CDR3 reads CASRPQEPEETQYF. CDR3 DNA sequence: TGTGCCAGCAGGCCACAGGAGCCCGAGGAGACCCAGTACTTC.

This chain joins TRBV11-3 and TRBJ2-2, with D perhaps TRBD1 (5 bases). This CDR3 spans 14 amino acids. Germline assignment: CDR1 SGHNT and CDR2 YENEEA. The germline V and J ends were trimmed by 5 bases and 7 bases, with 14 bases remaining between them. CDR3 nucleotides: TGTGCCAGCAGCCTCAGAAGGGGCGGCGGGGAGCTGTTTTTT. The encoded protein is CASSLRRGGGELFF.

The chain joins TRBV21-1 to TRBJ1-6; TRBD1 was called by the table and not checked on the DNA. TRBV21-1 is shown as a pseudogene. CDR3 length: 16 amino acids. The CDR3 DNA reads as TGTGCCAGCAGCAAAATCATAGGACAGGGAAATTCACCCCTCCACTTT. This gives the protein CASSKIIGQGNSPLHF.

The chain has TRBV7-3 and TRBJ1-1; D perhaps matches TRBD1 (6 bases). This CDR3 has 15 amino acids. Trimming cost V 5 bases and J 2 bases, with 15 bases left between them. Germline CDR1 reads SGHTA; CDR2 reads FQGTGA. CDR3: CASSLGGFQNTEAFF. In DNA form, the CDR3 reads TGTGCCAGCAGCCTAGGGGGTTTCCAAAACACTGAAGCTTTCTTT.

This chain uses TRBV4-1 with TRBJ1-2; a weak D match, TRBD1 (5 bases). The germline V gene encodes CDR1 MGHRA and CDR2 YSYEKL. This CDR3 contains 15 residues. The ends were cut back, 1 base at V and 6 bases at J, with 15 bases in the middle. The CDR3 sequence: CASSQVEQGIDGYTF. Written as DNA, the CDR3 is TGCGCCAGCAGCCAAGTTGAGCAGGGTATTGATGGCTACACCTTC.

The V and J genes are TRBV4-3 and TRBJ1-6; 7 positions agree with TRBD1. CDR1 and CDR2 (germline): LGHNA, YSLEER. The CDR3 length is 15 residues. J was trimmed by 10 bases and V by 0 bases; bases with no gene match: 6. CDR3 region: CASSQDDRERSPLHF. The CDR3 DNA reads TGCGCCAGCAGCCAAGACGACAGGGAGAGGTCACCCCTCCACTTT.

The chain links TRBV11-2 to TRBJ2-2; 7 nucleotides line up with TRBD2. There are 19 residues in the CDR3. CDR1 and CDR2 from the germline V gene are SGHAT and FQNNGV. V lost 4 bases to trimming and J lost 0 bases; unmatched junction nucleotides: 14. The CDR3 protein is CASSSTYLPGLPNTGELFF. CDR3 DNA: TGTGCCAGCAGCTCTACTTATCTGCCGGGACTACCGAACACCGGGGAGCTGTTTTTT.

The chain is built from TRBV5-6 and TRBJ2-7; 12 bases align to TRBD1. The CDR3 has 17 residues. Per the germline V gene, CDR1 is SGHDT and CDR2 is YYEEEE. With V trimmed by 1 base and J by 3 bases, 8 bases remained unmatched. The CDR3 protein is CASSLRGTGGVNYEQYF. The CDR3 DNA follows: TGTGCCAGCAGCTTGAGGGGGACAGGGGGCGTCAACTACGAGCAGTACTTC.

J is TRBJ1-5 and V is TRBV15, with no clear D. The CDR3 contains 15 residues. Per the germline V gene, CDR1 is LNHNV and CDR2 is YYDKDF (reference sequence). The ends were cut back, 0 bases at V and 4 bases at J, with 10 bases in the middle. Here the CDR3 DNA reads TGTGCCACCAGCAGAGATAACCTCCAGAATCAGCCCCAGCATTTT. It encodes CATSRDNLQNQPQHF. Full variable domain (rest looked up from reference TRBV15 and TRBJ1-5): DAMVIQNPRYQVTQFGKPVTLSCSQTLNHNVMYWYQQKSSQAPKLLFHYYDKDFNNEADTPDNFQSRRPNTSFCFLDIRSPGLGDTAMYLCATSRDNLQNQPQHFGDGTRLSIL.

CDR3 sequence reads: CASSLFPGSNQPQHF. As DNA, the CDR3 is TGCGCCAGCAGCCTCTTTCCAGGTAGCAATCAGCCCCAGCATTTT. V is TRBV4-3 and J is TRBJ1-5; no clear D gene. Trimming took 4 bases from V and 0 from J, leaving 10 bases between them. This CDR3 spans 15 amino acids. Germline-derived CDR1 and CDR2 are LGHNA and YSLEER.

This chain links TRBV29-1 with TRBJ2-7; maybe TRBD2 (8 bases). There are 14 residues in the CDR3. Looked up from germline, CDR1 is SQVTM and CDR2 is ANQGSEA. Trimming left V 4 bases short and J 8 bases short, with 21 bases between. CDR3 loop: CSVVYYSGGGQQYF. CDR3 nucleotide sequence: TGCAGCGTTGTTTATTATTCGGGAGGGGGCCAGCAGTACTTC.

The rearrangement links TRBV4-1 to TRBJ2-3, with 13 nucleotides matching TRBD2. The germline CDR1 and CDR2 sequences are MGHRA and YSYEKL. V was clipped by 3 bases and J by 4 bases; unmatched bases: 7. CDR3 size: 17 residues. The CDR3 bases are TGCGCCAGCAGCCAGACGCGACTAGCGGGGGGTCCAGATACGCAGTATTTT. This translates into CASSQTRLAGGPDTQYF.

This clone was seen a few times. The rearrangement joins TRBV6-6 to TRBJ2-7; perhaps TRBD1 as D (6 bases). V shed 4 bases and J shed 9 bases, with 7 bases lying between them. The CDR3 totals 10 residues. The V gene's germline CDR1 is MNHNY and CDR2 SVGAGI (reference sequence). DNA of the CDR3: TGTGCCAGCAGTTTGGACAGGCAGTACTTC. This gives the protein CASSLDRQYF.

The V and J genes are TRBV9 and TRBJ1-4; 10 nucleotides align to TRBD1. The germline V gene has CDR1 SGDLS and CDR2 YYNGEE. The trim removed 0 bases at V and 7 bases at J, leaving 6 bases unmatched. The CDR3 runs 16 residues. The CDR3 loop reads CASSVDPTGGTEKLFF. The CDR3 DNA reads TGTGCCAGCAGCGTAGACCCGACAGGGGGCACTGAAAAACTGTTTTTT. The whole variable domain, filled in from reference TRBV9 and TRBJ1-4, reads DSGVTQTPKHLITATGQRVTLRCSPRSGDLSVYWYQQSLDQGLQFLIQYYNGEERAKGNILERFSAQQFPDLHSELNLSSLELGDSALYFCASSVDPTGGTEKLFFGSGTQLSVL.

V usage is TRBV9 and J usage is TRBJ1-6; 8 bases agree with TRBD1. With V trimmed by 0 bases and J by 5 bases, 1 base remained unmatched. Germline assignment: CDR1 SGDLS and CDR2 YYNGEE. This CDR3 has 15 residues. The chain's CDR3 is CASSVGGQDNSPLHF. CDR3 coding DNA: TGTGCCAGCAGCGTAGGGGGACAGGATAATTCACCCCTCCACTTT. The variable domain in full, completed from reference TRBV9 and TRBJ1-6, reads DSGVTQTPKHLITATGQRVTLRCSPRSGDLSVYWYQQSLDQGLQFLIQYYNGEERAKGNILERFSAQQFPDLHSELNLSSLELGDSALYFCASSVGGQDNSPLHFGNGTRLTVT.

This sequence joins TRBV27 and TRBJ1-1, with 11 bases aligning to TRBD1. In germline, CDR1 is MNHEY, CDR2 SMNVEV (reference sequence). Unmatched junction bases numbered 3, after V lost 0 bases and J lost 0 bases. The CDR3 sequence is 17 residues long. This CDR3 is CASSLSGQGVMNTEAFF. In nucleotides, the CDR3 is TGTGCCAGCAGTTTATCGGGACAGGGGGTCATGAACACTGAAGCTTTCTTT.

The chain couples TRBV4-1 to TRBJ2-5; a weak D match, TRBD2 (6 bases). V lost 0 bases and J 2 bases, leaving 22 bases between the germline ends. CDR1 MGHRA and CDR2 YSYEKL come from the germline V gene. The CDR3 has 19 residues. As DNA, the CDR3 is TGCGCCAGCAGCCAAGATCCGGCTAGCCGGGGGAAAAATCAAGAGACCCAGTACTTC. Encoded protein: CASSQDPASRGKNQETQYF.